This T cell receptor (beta chain) was captured by sequencing in a study of shared clonotypes between healthy human individuals. Regarding the study as a whole: Generally, naive subsets came out with larger estimated richness than memory subsets. Genetic and exposure-history diversity was limited by the few donors. Non-shared clonotypes displayed generation probabilities falling below those of clonotypes present in all four donors.

Clones were read by immunoSEQ multiplex PCR, and TCRdb kept only the in-frame ones, dropping some. The sample contains approximately 740,000 clones, roughly 92% of which appear only once. The length of the CDR3 is 11 residues. The V gene lost 3 bases and the J gene lost 5 bases, with 7 bases spanning the gap. Per germline, CDR1 DFQATT and CDR2 SNEGSKA (reference sequence). About this clone: Antigen specificity is unknown. Other DNA sequences in this specimen translate into the identical CDR3.

Naive CD8 cells were CD45RO-negative, positively selected for CCR7, excluding terminally differentiated effector memory CD45RA+ cells. This receptor was obtained from a man aged 25 to 40 in good health. The sample taken for sequencing was naive CD8+ T cells sorted from blood. The chain is built from TRBV20-1 and TRBJ1-1; D not resolved. CDR3: CSASDYTEAFF. The CDR3 DNA reads TGCAGTGCTAGTGATTATACTGAAGCTTTCTTT.